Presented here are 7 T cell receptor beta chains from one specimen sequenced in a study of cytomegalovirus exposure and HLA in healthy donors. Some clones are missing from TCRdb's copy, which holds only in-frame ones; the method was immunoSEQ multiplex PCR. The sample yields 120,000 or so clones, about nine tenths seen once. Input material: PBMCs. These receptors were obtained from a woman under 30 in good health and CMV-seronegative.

The CDR3 is CASSVAGGEQYF. The CDR3 nucleotides read TGCGCCAGCAGTGTGGCCGGGGGTGAGCAGTACTTC. The chain uses TRBV4-1 and TRBJ2-7; D perhaps matches TRBD2 (6 bases). V dropped 6 bases and J dropped 7 bases, with 13 bases sitting between them. Germline V gives CDR1 MGHRA, CDR2 YSYEKL. CDR3 size: 12 residues.

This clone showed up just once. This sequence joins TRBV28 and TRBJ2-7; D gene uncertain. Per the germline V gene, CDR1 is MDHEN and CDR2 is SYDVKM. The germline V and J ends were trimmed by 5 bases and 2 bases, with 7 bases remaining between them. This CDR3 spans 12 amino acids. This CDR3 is CASSLPAYEQYF. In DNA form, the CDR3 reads TGTGCCAGCAGTCTCCCAGCCTACGAGCAGTACTTC.

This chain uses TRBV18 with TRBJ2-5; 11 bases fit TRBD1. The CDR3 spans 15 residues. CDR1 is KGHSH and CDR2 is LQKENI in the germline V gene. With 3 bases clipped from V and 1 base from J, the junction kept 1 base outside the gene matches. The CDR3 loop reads CASSPGTGGQETQYF. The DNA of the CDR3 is TGTGCCAGCTCACCCGGGACAGGGGGCCAAGAGACCCAGTACTTC.

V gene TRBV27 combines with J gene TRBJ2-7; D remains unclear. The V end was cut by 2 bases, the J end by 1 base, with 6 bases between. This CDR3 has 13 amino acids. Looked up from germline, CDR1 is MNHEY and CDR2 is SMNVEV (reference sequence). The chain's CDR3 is CASSLQASYEQYF. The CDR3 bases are TGTGCCAGCAGTTTACAGGCATCCTACGAGCAGTACTTC.

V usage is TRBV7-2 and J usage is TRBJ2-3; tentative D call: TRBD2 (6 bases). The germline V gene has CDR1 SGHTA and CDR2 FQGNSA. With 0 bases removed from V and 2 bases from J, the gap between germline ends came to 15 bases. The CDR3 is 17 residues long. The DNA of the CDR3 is TGTGCCAGCAGCTTAGCCGCAGGAGGGATTTCCACAGATACGCAGTATTTT. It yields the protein CASSLAAGGISTDTQYF.

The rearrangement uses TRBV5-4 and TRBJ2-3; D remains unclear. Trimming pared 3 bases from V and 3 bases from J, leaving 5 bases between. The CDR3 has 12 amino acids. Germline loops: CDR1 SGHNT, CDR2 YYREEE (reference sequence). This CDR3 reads CASSSLTDTQYF. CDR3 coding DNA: TGTGCCAGCAGCTCCTTAACAGATACGCAGTATTTT.

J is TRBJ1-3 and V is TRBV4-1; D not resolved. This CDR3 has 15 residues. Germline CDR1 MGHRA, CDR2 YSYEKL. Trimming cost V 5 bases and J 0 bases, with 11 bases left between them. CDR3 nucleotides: TGCGCCAGCAGCAGGGAGGCCGTCTCTGGAAACACCATATATTTT. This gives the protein CASSREAVSGNTIYF.